The 17 T cell receptor beta chains in this list originate from one sample, sequenced in a study of shared clonotypes between healthy human individuals. Produced via immunoSEQ multiplex PCR; TCRdb's table is partial and in-frame only. The sample includes about 1 million clones, roughly 75% of them seen just once. The sample was memory CD4+ T cells sorted from blood. Subset meaning: CD45RA-negative fraction. The receptors were gathered from a man aged 18 to 29 in good health.

The genes are TRBV23-1 and TRBJ2-7, with TRBD1 matching 10 bases. TRBV23-1 is an ORF; its function is uncertain. V lost 10 bases and J lost 5; bases outside the gene matches: 11. CDR3 size: 14 residues. The chain's CDR3 is CANLTGTGEHEQYF. CDR3 DNA: TGCGCCAACCTAACCGGGACAGGGGAACACGAGCAGTACTTC.

In regard to this clone: Distinct nucleotide sequences in the sample also encode this CDR3. The chain is built from TRBV9 and TRBJ1-2; the match to TRBD1 covers 8 bases. There are 15 residues in the CDR3. Germline trimming cut 0 bases from V and 2 bases from J; bases unmatched to any gene: 3. Germline loops: CDR1 SGDLS, CDR2 YYNGEE. CDR3 bases: TGTGCCAGCAGCGTAGCACAGGGGGGCAACTATGGCTACACCTTC. This translates into CASSVAQGGNYGYTF.

The chain couples TRBV5-5 to TRBJ1-4; no clear D. The CDR3 has 16 amino acids. Trimming took 2 bases from V and 8 from J, leaving 19 bases between them. In germline, CDR1 is SGHKS, CDR2 YYEKEE (reference sequence). This CDR3 is CASSFLSGITGEKLFF. DNA of the CDR3: TGTGCCAGCAGCTTTTTGTCCGGGATAACTGGGGAAAAACTGTTTTTT.

The chain is built from TRBV5-3 and TRBJ2-1, with 12 bases identical to TRBD2. TRBV5-3 is given ORF status, its function remaining uncertain. V was clipped by 5 bases and J by 7 bases; unmatched bases: 16. The CDR3 extends over 18 amino acids. The CDR3 here is CARRLPRTSGVWVNEQFF. In nucleotides, the CDR3 is TGTGCCAGAAGACTGCCGAGGACTAGCGGGGTCTGGGTGAATGAGCAGTTCTTC.

V usage is TRBV7-3 and J usage is TRBJ2-2, with 9 bases matching TRBD2. Per the germline V gene, CDR1 is SGHTA and CDR2 is FQGTGA. V trimming: 5 bases; J trimming: 1 base; junction bases outside the gene matches: 5. CDR3 length: 16 amino acids. The CDR3 spells CASSPLAGKNTGELFF. CDR3 DNA sequence: TGTGCCAGCAGCCCTCTAGCGGGGAAGAACACCGGGGAGCTGTTTTTT.

Concerning this clone itself: Additional DNA sequences in this sample encode the identical CDR3. V and J are TRBV27 and TRBJ1-1, with 7 bases aligning to TRBD1. The J segment lost 1 base and the V segment lost 3 bases, leaving 2 bases of the junction unmatched. The CDR3 runs to 14 residues. Per the germline V gene, CDR1 is MNHEY and CDR2 is SMNVEV (reference sequence). The CDR3 bases are TGTGCCAGCAGTTTGTCAGGGGGGAACACTGAAGCTTTCTTT. The encoded protein is CASSLSGGNTEAFF.

With respect to this clone: Distinct nucleotide sequences in the sample also encode this CDR3. The V call is TRBV6-6, the J call TRBJ2-7, with D possibly being TRBD2 (6 bases). CDR1 and CDR2 (germline): MNHNY, SVGAGI (reference sequence). The ends were cut back, 2 bases at V and 3 bases at J, with 11 bases in the middle. The CDR3 extends over 14 amino acids. The CDR3 loop is CASSYGGRDYEQYF. Here the CDR3 DNA reads TGTGCCAGCAGTTACGGGGGGAGAGACTACGAGCAGTACTTC.

The CDR3 bases are TGTGCCAGCAGCCCCAGGAGGGGGCTACAGTTCTTC. Protein: CASSPRRGLQFF. The chain recombines TRBV7-2 with TRBJ2-1, with D perhaps TRBD1 (7 bases). CDR1 and CDR2 (germline): SGHTA, FQGNSA. V gave up 5 bases and J gave up 13 bases, with 15 bases separating them. This CDR3 is built from 12 residues.

The chain employs TRBV11-2 and TRBJ2-5; D may be TRBD1 (5 bases). This CDR3 is built from 15 residues. Germline CDR1 SGHAT, CDR2 FQNNGV. Between the trimmed V and J ends, which lost 5 bases and 6 bases, there was a span of 19 bases. CDR3 nucleotide sequence: TGTGCCAGCAGCCTCGACAGCCAGATCGGTCAGACCCAGTACTTC. Translation: CASSLDSQIGQTQYF.

The chain uses TRBV5-4 and TRBJ1-1; D is possibly TRBD1 (5 bases). Deletions cut 4 bases from V and 1 base from J, with 20 bases between. CDR3 size: 17 residues. Germline values: CDR1 SGHNT, CDR2 YYREEE (reference sequence). The CDR3 DNA reads TGTGCCAGCAGCATAATGGGGTGGCAGGGAACGAACACTGAAGCTTTCTTT. Residues: CASSIMGWQGTNTEAFF.

This clone turned up a few times. This chain joins TRBV4-2 and TRBJ1-6, with a tentative D call TRBD1 (5 bases). Germline V gene sequence: CDR1 LGHNA, CDR2 YNFKEQ. V shed 4 bases and J shed 5 bases, with 12 bases lying between them. This CDR3 contains 15 residues. CDR3 DNA: TGTGCCAGCAGCCCTGGGGCAGCCGATAATTCACCCCTCCACTTT. The encoded protein is CASSPGAADNSPLHF.

This clone was counted only a few times. Here the CDR3 reads CASSFLSGKYGYTF. The CDR3 coding sequence is TGTGCCAGCAGTTTTTTATCGGGAAAGTATGGCTACACCTTC. The J gene is TRBJ1-2, the V gene TRBV27; D gene ambiguous. This CDR3 has 14 amino acids. V lost 3 bases and J 5 bases, leaving 13 bases between the germline ends. Germline V lookup: CDR1 MNHEY, CDR2 SMNVEV (reference sequence).

This chain joins TRBV6-5 and TRBJ2-1, with a tentative D call TRBD2 (6 bases). CDR1 MNHEY and CDR2 SVGAGI come from the germline V gene. CDR3 length: 16 residues. With 0 bases removed from V and 0 bases from J, the gap between germline ends came to 9 bases. The CDR3, as DNA: TGTGCCAGCAGTTACTCGGACGGGAGCTCCTACAATGAGCAGTTCTTC. This codes for CASSYSDGSSYNEQFF.

This clone was seen a few times. This chain connects TRBV27 to TRBJ1-6, with D perhaps matching TRBD1 (5 bases). The CDR3 length is 14 residues. Trimming shortened V by 3 bases and J by 12 bases, and 15 bases separated the two germline ends. Germline loops: CDR1 MNHEY, CDR2 SMNVEV (reference sequence). The CDR3 spells CASSFLWQGGPLHF. CDR3 DNA sequence: TGTGCCAGCAGTTTCCTTTGGCAGGGCGGACCCCTCCACTTT.

The rearrangement joins TRBV25-1 to TRBJ2-6; D may be TRBD1 (5 bases). V shed 7 bases and J shed 1 base, with 20 bases lying between them. From germline, CDR1 is MGHDK and CDR2 SYGVNS. The CDR3 loop spans 18 amino acids. CDR3 region: CASTEGKGKKSGANVLTF. CDR3 nucleotides: TGTGCCAGCACAGAAGGGAAGGGGAAAAAGTCTGGGGCCAACGTCCTGACTTTC. Based on the CDR3 plus reference TRBV25-1 and TRBJ2-6, the full variable domain is EADIYQTPRYLVIGTGKKITLECSQTMGHDKMYWYQQDPGMELHLIHYSYGVNSTEKGDLSSESTVSRIRTEHFPLTLESARPSHTSQYLCASTEGKGKKSGANVLTFGAGSRLTVL.

The chain recombines TRBV11-3 with TRBJ2-2, with a tentative D call TRBD2 (5 bases). The V gene lost 3 bases and the J gene lost 7 bases, with 9 bases spanning the gap. Germline V gene data show CDR1 as SGHNT and CDR2 as YENEEA. CDR3 length: 13 amino acids. CDR3 nucleotides: TGTGCCAGCAGCTTCGACGGGGTCGGGGAGCTGTTTTTT. It translates to CASSFDGVGELFF.

Remarks on this clone: This probably arose from a read error, given a far larger clone one base away. Other nucleotide sequences in the sample specify the same CDR3. The chain uses TRBV5-5 and TRBJ1-1; no clear D gene. This CDR3 is built from 12 residues. Per germline, CDR1 SGHKS and CDR2 YYEKEE (reference sequence). V lost 0 bases, J lost 3 bases, and 3 bases lay in between. CDR3 in amino acids: CASSLGDTEAFF. Written as DNA, the CDR3 is TGTGCCAGCAGCTTGGGCGACACTGAAGCTTTCTTT.